This is a list of T cell receptor beta chains from one sample in a study of cytomegalovirus exposure and HLA in healthy donors. Data came from immunoSEQ multiplex PCR; TCRdb stores just in-frame clones and leaves some out. The sample includes about 110,000 clones, 80% seen only once; the top ten take 6% to 8%. The source material was PBMCs. These receptor sequences come from a man aged 30-40 years in good health and CMV-seropositive. Each CDR3 is given with its conserved first and last residue.

V | CDR3
TRBV7-9 | CASSLVGSGHEQYF
TRBV2 | CASSPDTDNEQFF
TRBV6-1 | CASSDGDGELFF
TRBV2 | CASSGQRHSGDGYTF
TRBV6-6 | CASSYSREQYF
TRBV29-1 | CSVGQGSYEQYF
TRBV7-2 | CASSLVQGSNQPQHF
TRBV9 | CASSVLAGEETQYF
TRBV5-1 | CASSLEVGSSYEQYF
TRBV9 | CASSVFQGQEKFGANVLTF
TRBV5-1 | CASSGGLAGGPRWVF
TRBV4-3 | CASSQDSGWDTQYF
TRBV5-1 | CASSFGLAGGLAQETQYF
TRBV9 | CASSPALQGNSNEKLFF
TRBV16 | CASSQSPLVGEKLFF
TRBV7-9 | CASSPPLGEDRSNYGYTF
TRBV7-2 | CASSLDNIPNTEAFF
TRBV6-1 | CASDRGQVNTGELFF
TRBV18 | CASSVLTGSDQPQHF
TRBV29-1 | CSASDRGSYEQYF
TRBV5-1 | CASSLATGIYEQYF
TRBV5-1 | CASSSYSGGENIQYF
TRBV29-1 | CSVGGLGETQYF
TRBV19 | CASSIARTGFYNEQFF
TRBV6-5 | CASSWASGARNEQFF
TRBV7-9 | CASSSVARLGNEQFF
TRBV7-2 | CASSPGTAGGRSYEQYF
TRBV27 | CASSLSGTGALRSSYEQYF
TRBV6-5 | CASTGLAGPYEQYF
TRBV7-8 | CASSRGESWTGELFF
TRBV7-9 | CASTTPPEGAYGYTF
TRBV10-3 | CAISVQASGNTIYF
TRBV6-1 | CASSEGDRGHF
TRBV27 | CASSYDMAGNTIYF